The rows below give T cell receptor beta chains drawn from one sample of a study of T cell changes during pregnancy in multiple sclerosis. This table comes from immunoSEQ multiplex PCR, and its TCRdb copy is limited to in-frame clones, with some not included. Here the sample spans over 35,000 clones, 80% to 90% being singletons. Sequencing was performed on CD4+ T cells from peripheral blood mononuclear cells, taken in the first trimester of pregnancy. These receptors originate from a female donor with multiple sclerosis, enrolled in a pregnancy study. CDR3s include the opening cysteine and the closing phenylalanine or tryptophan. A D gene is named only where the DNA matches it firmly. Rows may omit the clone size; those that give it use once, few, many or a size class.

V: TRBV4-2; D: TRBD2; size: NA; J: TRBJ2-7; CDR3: CASSQVGLAGGYDYEQYF; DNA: TGTGCCAGCAGCCAAGTAGGACTAGCGGGGGGGTATGACTACGAGCAGTACTTC
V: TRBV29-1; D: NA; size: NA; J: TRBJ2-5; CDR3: CSVEPGETQYF; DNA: TGCAGCGTTGAACCGGGAGAGACCCAGTACTTC
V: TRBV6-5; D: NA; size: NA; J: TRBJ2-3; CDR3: CASRPGHASTDTQYF; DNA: TGTGCCAGCAGGCCTGGACACGCTAGCACAGATACGCAGTATTTT
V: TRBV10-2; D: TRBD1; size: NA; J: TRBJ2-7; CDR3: CASSEPGQVVYEQYF; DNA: TGCGCCAGCAGTGAGCCGGGACAGGTTGTATACGAGCAGTACTTC
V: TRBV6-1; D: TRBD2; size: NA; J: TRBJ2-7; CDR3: CASREPLAGDFYEQYF; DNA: TGTGCCAGCAGGGAACCACTAGCGGGAGACTTCTACGAGCAGTACTTC
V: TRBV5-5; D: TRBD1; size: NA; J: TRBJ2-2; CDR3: CASSVTGLNTGELFF; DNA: TGTGCCAGCAGCGTGACAGGGCTCAACACCGGGGAGCTGTTTTTT
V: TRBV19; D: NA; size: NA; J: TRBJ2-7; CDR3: CASSPNPSGVYEQYF; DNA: TGTGCCAGTAGTCCAAATCCTTCGGGAGTCTACGAGCAGTACTTC
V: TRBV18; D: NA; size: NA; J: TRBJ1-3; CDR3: CASSPIDRAGNTIYF; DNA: TGTGCCAGCTCACCAATAGACAGAGCTGGAAACACCATATATTTT
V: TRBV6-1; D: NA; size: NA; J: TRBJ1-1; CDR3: CASSEAGAVNEAFF; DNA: TGTGCCAGCAGTGAAGCAGGGGCAGTTAATGAAGCTTTCTTT
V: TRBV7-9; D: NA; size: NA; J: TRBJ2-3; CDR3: CASIWPQGSDTQYF; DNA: TGTGCCAGCATTTGGCCTCAGGGGTCAGATACGCAGTATTTT
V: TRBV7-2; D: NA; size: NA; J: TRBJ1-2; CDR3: CASSLTTGSVVDGYTF; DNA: TGTGCCAGCAGCTTAACTACAGGGTCCGTGGTGGATGGCTACACCTTC
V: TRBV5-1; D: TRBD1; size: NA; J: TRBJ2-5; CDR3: CASSTPTGSGETQYF; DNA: TGCGCCAGCAGCACCCCGACAGGGTCAGGGGAGACCCAGTACTTC
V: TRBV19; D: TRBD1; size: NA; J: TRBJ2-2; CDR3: CASSGQVAGELFF; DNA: TGTGCCAGTAGTGGACAGGTTGCCGGGGAGCTGTTTTTT
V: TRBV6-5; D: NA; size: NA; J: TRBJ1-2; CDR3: CASSYSGPNYGYTF; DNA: TGTGCCAGCAGTTACTCGGGGCCTAACTATGGCTACACCTTC
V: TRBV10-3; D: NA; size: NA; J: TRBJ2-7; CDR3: CAISELRQSYEQYF; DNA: TGTGCCATCAGTGAGTTGAGACAGTCCTACGAGCAGTACTTC
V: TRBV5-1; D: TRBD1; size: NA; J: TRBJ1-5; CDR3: CASRIGTGDNQPQHF; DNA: TGCGCCAGCAGAATCGGGACAGGGGACAATCAGCCCCAGCATTTT
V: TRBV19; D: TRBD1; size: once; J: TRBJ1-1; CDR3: CASSMRDRGNTEAFF; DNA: TGTGCCAGTAGTATGCGGGACAGGGGAAACACTGAAGCTTTCTTT
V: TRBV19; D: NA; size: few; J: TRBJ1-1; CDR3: CASRSIEGGRTEAFF; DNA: TGTGCCAGTAGGAGTATCGAAGGAGGACGAACTGAAGCTTTCTTT
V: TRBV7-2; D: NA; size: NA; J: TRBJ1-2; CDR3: CASSLGSRAGYTF; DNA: TGTGCCAGCAGCTTAGGATCCAGGGCTGGCTACACCTTC
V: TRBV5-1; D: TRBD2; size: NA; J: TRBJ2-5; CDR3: CASSSLSAGVGETQYF; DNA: TGCGCCAGCAGCTCCCTCTCAGCGGGAGTGGGAGAGACCCAGTACTTC
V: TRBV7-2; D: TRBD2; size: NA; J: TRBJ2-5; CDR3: CASSQRGLAGGYQETQYF; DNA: TGTGCCAGCAGCCAGCGGGGGCTAGCGGGGGGGTACCAAGAGACCCAGTACTTC
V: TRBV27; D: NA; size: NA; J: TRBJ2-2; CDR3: CASSVRGRGNTGELFF; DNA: TGTGCCAGCAGTGTTAGGGGGCGGGGGAACACCGGGGAGCTGTTTTTT
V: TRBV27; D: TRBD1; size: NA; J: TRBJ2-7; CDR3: CASSSVPRTGRYEQYF; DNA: TGTGCCAGCAGTTCCGTTCCCCGGACAGGGCGCTACGAGCAGTACTTC
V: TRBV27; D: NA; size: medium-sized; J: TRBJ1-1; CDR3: CASSLLANTEAFF; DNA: TGTGCCAGCAGTTTACTAGCGAACACTGAAGCTTTCTTT
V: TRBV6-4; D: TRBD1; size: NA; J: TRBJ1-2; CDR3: CASSDDGQGAYGYTF; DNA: TGTGCCAGCAGTGACGACGGACAGGGGGCGTATGGCTACACCTTC
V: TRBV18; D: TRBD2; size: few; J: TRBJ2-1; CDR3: CASSPGLNNEQFF; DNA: TGTGCCAGCTCACCGGGACTAAACAATGAGCAGTTCTTC
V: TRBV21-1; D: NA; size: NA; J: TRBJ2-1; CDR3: CASSKRYRDRGPEQFF; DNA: TGTGCCAGCAGCAAAAGGTACCGGGACAGGGGGCCTGAGCAGTTCTTC
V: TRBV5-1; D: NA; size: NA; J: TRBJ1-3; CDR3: CASSDTGYSGNTIYF; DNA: TGCGCCAGCAGCGATACTGGTTACTCTGGAAACACCATATATTTT